This TCR beta chain was profiled in a study of Tregs in tolerant kidney transplant recipients. Study results and limitations: Findings come from small patient numbers and require larger validation.

Concerning this clone itself: The target antigen is unknown.

The assay was immunoSEQ multiplex PCR, and TCRdb's table has in-frame clones only and misses some. The data hold 80,000 to 90,000 clones, with approximately 94% observed a single time. This TCR derives from a human donor in good health. The sample comprised CD8+ T cells from blood.

The CDR3 region has the DNA TGCGCCAGCAGCCTAGGACTAGCGGGAGGAAATCCCTACGAGCAGTACTTC. It yields the protein CASSLGLAGGNPYEQYF. The chain couples TRBV5-1 to TRBJ2-7; 14 bases are shared with TRBD2. The germline V gene has CDR1 SGHRS and CDR2 YFSETQ. The CDR3 runs 17 residues. The V and J ends lost 4 bases and 2 bases, in that order; junction bases with no gene match: 8.